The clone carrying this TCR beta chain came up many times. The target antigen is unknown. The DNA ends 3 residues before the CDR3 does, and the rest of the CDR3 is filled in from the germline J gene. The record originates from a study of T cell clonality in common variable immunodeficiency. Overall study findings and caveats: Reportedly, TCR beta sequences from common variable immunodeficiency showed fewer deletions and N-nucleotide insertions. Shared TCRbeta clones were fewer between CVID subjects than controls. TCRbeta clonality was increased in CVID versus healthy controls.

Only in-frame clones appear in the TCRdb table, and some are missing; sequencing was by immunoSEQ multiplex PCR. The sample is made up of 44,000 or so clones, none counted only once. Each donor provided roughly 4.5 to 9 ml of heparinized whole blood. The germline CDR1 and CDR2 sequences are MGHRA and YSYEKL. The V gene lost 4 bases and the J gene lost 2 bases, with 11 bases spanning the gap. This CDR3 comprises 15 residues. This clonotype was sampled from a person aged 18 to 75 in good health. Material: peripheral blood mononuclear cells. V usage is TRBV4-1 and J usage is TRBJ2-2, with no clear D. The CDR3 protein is CASSPTERNTGELFF. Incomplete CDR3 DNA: TGCGCCAGCAGCCCGACGGAGCGAAACACCGGGGAG.